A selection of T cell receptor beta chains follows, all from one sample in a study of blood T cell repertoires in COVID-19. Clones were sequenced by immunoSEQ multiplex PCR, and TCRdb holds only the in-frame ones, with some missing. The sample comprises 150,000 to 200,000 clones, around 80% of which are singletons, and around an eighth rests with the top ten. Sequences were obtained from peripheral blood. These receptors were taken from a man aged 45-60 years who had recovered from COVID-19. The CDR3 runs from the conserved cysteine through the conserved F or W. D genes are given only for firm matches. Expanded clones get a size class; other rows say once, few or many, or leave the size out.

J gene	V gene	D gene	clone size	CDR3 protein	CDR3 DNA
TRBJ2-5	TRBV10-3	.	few	CAISDGGETQYF	TGTGCCATCAGTGATGGCGGGGAGACCCAGTACTTC
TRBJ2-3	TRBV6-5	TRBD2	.	CASSYSLGWGGDTQYF	TGTGCCAGCAGTTACTCATTGGGATGGGGGGGAGATACGCAGTATTTT
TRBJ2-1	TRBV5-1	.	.	CASSLNEGVEQFF	TGCGCCAGCAGCTTAAACGAAGGGGTTGAGCAGTTCTTC
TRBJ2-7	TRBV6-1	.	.	CASSEAFEGGF	TGTGCCAGCAGTGAAGCGTTCGAGGGTGGATTC
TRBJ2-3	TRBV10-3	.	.	CAISESGWDGRDTQYF	TGTGCCATCAGTGAGTCCGGTTGGGACGGGAGAGATACGCAGTATTTT
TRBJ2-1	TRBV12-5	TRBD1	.	CASGGAGQGYNEQFF	TGTGCTAGTGGTGGGGCGGGACAGGGTTACAATGAGCAGTTCTTC
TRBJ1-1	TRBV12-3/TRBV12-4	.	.	CASSPGSGHEAFF	TGTGCCAGCAGCCCTGGGTCAGGACACGAAGCTTTCTTT
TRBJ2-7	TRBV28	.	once	CASSGGRRSYEQYF	TGTGCCAGCAGCGGGGGACGCCGGTCCTACGAGCAGTACTTC
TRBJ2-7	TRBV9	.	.	CASSVAAAEGYEQYF	TGTGCCAGCAGCGTAGCGGCGGCCGAGGGTTACGAGCAGTACTTC
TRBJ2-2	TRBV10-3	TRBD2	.	CAAGLAGGVGELFF	TGTGCCGCTGGTCTCGCGGGGGGGGTCGGGGAGCTGTTTTTT
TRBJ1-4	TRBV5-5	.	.	CASSSDPWEKLFF	TGTGCCAGCAGCTCAGATCCTTGGGAAAAACTGTTTTTT
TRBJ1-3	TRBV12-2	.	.	CASRHGESSGNTIYF	TGTGCAAGTCGCCATGGAGAGAGCTCTGGAAACACCATATATTTT
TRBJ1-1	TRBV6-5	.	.	CASSYGPGENTEAFF	TGTGCCAGCAGTTACGGGCCGGGGGAGAACACTGAAGCTTTCTTT
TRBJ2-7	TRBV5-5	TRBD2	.	CASTNPWGGSSYEQYF	TGTGCCAGCACCAACCCCTGGGGGGGGAGCTCCTACGAGCAGTACTTC
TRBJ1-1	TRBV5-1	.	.	CASSLEGDPEKRDFF	TGCGCCAGCAGCTTGGAGGGGGATCCCGAGAAGAGGGATTTCTTT
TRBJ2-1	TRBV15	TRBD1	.	CATSRQAGTGYEQFF	TGTGCCACCAGCAGACAGGCCGGGACAGGATATGAGCAGTTCTTC
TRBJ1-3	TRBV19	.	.	CASTEGVSGNTIYF	TGTGCCAGTACCGAAGGGGTATCCGGAAACACCATATATTTT
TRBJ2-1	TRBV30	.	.	CAWSSMNDEQFF	TGTGCCTGGAGTTCTATGAATGATGAGCAGTTCTTC
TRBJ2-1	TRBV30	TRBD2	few	CAWAPGTSGYNEQFF	TGTGCCTGGGCCCCCGGGACTAGCGGGTACAATGAGCAGTTCTTC
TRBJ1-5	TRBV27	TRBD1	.	CASSLYRDRIDQPQHF	TGTGCCAGCAGTTTATACCGGGACAGGATAGATCAGCCCCAGCATTTT
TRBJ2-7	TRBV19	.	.	CASSIGSDPRKDYEQYF	TGTGCCAGTAGTATCGGTTCAGACCCGAGGAAGGACTACGAGCAGTACTTC
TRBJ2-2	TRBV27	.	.	CASSSLTGELFF	TGTGCCAGCAGTTCATTGACCGGGGAGCTGTTTTTT
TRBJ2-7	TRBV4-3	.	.	CASSQDNSGQRYEQYF	TGCGCCAGCAGCCAAGACAATAGTGGACAACGCTACGAGCAGTACTTC
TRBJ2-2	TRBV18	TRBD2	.	CASSLLSLAGYSGTGELFF	TGTGCCAGCTCACTCTTATCACTAGCGGGATATAGCGGCACCGGGGAGCTGTTTTTT
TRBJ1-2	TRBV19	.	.	CASSITDSYNYGYTF	TGTGCCAGTAGTATAACGGACAGCTATAACTATGGCTACACCTTC
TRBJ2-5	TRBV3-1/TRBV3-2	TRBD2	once	CASSQDRGVLAGGETQYF	TGTGCCAGCAGCCAAGATCGAGGGGTTCTAGCGGGAGGAGAGACCCAGTACTTC
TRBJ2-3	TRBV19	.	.	CASSIWDGSTADTQYF	TGTGCCAGTAGTATATGGGACGGGAGTACGGCAGATACGCAGTATTTT
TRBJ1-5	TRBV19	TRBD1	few	CASTRTGQLLQPQHF	TGTGCCAGTACCAGGACAGGGCAGTTATTGCAGCCCCAGCATTTT
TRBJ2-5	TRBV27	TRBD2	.	CASSPGTSGSYETQYF	TGTGCCAGCAGTCCCGGGACTAGCGGGAGTTATGAGACCCAGTACTTC
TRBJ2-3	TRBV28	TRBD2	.	CASTLTFSGSMTDTQYF	TGTGCCAGCACCCTTACCTTTAGCGGGAGTATGACAGATACGCAGTATTTT
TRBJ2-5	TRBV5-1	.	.	CASSAGAPEETQYF	TGCGCCAGCAGTGCAGGGGCCCCAGAAGAGACCCAGTACTTC